The 21 T cell receptor beta chains reported below all come from one sample, sequenced in a study of PD-1 blockade in classical Hodgkin lymphoma. The protocol was immunoSEQ multiplex PCR, while the TCRdb copy is restricted to in-frame clones and leaves out a portion. Of about 3,100 clones listed, 80% to 85% are singletons. The sample's time point: newly diagnosed, previously untreated cHL patient sample. CD4+ T cells were purified from thawed PBMCs by magnetic negative selection. Sequencing was carried out using CD4+ T cells from blood. The receptor set was obtained from a human donor with classical Hodgkin lymphoma.

The chain carries TRBV2 and TRBJ1-1, with D perhaps matching TRBD1 (5 bases). V was pared by 6 bases and J by 5 bases, with 13 bases between. This CDR3 contains 13 residues. Germline CDR1 SNHLY, CDR2 FYNNEI. The CDR3 DNA reads as TGTGCCAGCAGACTGGGGGGGGATACTGAAGCTTTCTTT. This translates into CASRLGGDTEAFF.

This rearrangement joins TRBV6-1 to TRBJ1-1; D possibly corresponds to TRBD1 (6 bases). The CDR3 extends over 15 amino acids. The ends were cut back, 6 bases at V and 1 base at J, with 15 bases in the middle. In germline, CDR1 is MNHNS, CDR2 SASEGT. In DNA, the CDR3 is TGTGCCAGCAGCGAGGGGGGACACTCGAACACTGAAGCTTTCTTT. Translation gives CASSEGGHSNTEAFF.

The chain recombines TRBV5-4 with TRBJ2-3; maybe TRBD1 (5 bases). V was shortened by 3 bases and J by 2 bases, with 13 bases between the two germline ends. Germline assignment: CDR1 SGHNT and CDR2 YYREEE (reference sequence). The CDR3 sequence is 15 residues long. This chain's CDR3 is CASSSPKGYTDTQYF. The CDR3 coding sequence is TGTGCCAGCAGCTCCCCGAAGGGGTACACAGATACGCAGTATTTT.

This sequence joins TRBV19 and TRBJ1-5, with unresolved D. CDR1 and CDR2 from the germline V gene are LNHDA and SQIVND (reference sequence). Trimming removed 8 bases from V and 3 bases from J, with 11 bases in between. The length of the CDR3 is 13 residues. The CDR3 here is CASHRGINQPQHF. CDR3 DNA sequence: TGTGCCAGTCATCGGGGAATCAATCAGCCCCAGCATTTT.

The chain combines TRBV7-2 with TRBJ2-3; D is possibly TRBD2 (5 bases). V was cut by 5 bases and J by 2 bases, with 8 bases left in between. The CDR3 is 13 amino acids. Germline V lookup: CDR1 SGHTA, CDR2 FQGNSA. CDR3 sequence (DNA): TGTGCCAGCAGCGTCGACTACACAGATACGCAGTATTTT. Translating gives CASSVDYTDTQYF.

The chain has TRBV5-1 and TRBJ2-3; D gene unclear. CDR3 length: 14 residues. The V gene lost 2 bases and the J gene lost 5 bases, with 12 bases spanning the gap. Germline values: CDR1 SGHRS, CDR2 YFSETQ. The CDR3 sequence: CASSFTSKGDTQYF. For the CDR3, the DNA is TGCGCCAGCAGCTTCACCTCTAAGGGAGATACGCAGTATTTT. Variable domain in full (rest from reference TRBV5-1 and TRBJ2-3): KAGVTQTPRYLIKTRGQQVTLSCSPISGHRSVSWYQQTPGQGLQFLFEYFSETQRNKGNFPGRFSGRQFSNSRSEMNVSTLELGDSALYLCASSFTSKGDTQYFGPGTRLTVL.

The chain carries TRBV19 and TRBJ2-1; D unclear. Germline CDR1 LNHDA, CDR2 SQIVND (reference sequence). V dropped 10 bases and J dropped 8 bases, with 18 bases sitting between them. The CDR3 has 13 amino acids. The CDR3 sequence is CAIAPGPGYEQFF. In DNA, the CDR3 is TGTGCCATTGCGCCCGGTCCAGGCTATGAGCAGTTCTTC.

This clone has a handful of counts. J is TRBJ1-1 and V is TRBV2; D is uncertain. V was cut by 6 bases and J by 2 bases, with 10 bases left in between. Germline loops: CDR1 SNHLY, CDR2 FYNNEI. This CDR3 is built from 13 residues. The CDR3 sequence: CASRVDLNTEAFF. The CDR3 nucleotides are TGTGCCAGCAGAGTGGACCTAAACACTGAAGCTTTCTTT.

The count of this clone is one. The CDR3 coding sequence is TGTGCCAGCAGTTTATCGACTAGCGGAAGCACAGATACGCAGTATTTT. The encoded protein is CASSLSTSGSTDTQYF. V is TRBV27 and J is TRBJ2-3, with 9 positions matching TRBD2. The CDR3 spans 16 residues. The germline gives CDR1 MNHEY, CDR2 SMNVEV (reference sequence). V trimming: 0 bases; J trimming: 0 bases; junction bases outside the gene matches: 1.

The chain combines TRBV14 with TRBJ1-6, with D possibly TRBD1 on 6 matching bases. V dropped 2 bases and J dropped 9 bases, with 8 bases sitting between them. CDR1 and CDR2 (germline): SGHDN, FVKESK. The CDR3 runs to 13 residues. CDR3 amino acids: CASSQYRASPLHF. In DNA form, the CDR3 reads TGTGCCAGCAGCCAATACAGGGCTTCACCCCTCCACTTT.

This chain connects TRBV2 to TRBJ2-5, with 10 bases fitting TRBD2. The trim removed 5 bases at V and 5 bases at J, leaving 11 bases unmatched. CDR3 length: 16 amino acids. Germline V gives CDR1 SNHLY, CDR2 FYNNEI. CDR3: CASSSEVAGGRETQYF. The DNA for the CDR3 is TGTGCCAGCAGTAGTGAAGTAGCGGGGGGCCGGGAGACCCAGTACTTC.

This chain links TRBV18 with TRBJ1-1; 8 positions match TRBD1. Germline V lookup: CDR1 KGHSH, CDR2 LQKENI. Losses at the gene ends were 4 bases for V and 11 bases for J; bases not matched to a gene: 6. The CDR3 runs to 12 residues. CDR3 region: CASSLMTGEAFF. The CDR3, as DNA: TGTGCCAGCTCACTGATGACAGGGGAGGCTTTCTTT.

V is TRBV18 and J is TRBJ2-7; either TRBD1 or TRBD2 may fit D (5 bases each). CDR1 KGHSH and CDR2 LQKENI come from the germline V gene. The CDR3 has 13 residues. V was trimmed by 3 bases and J by 7 bases, leaving 13 bases between them. This CDR3 reads CASSPGASGEQYF. CDR3 DNA: TGTGCCAGCTCACCCGGGGCGTCGGGGGAGCAGTACTTC.

This chain joins TRBV10-1 and TRBJ1-2; possibly TRBD1 for D (5 bases). Germline loops: CDR1 WNHNN, CDR2 SYGVQD (reference sequence). The CDR3 runs to 14 residues. Trimming cost V 11 bases and J 2 bases, with 18 bases left between them. As DNA, the CDR3 is TGCGCCGGAAGAAAAGGGGCCGCGAACTATGGCTACACCTTC. Amino acid sequence: CAGRKGAANYGYTF.

The chain is built from TRBV5-4 and TRBJ1-2; the D gene is possibly TRBD1 (6 bases). Trimming stripped 4 bases from V and 9 bases from J, with 16 bases between. From germline, CDR1 is SGHNT and CDR2 YYREEE (reference sequence). The CDR3 covers 13 residues. The CDR3 DNA reads TGTGCCAGCAGCCCAAGGGGGGGGCTACGCTACACCTTC. Its translation is CASSPRGGLRYTF.

This clone was seen a few times. J is TRBJ2-1 and V is TRBV2; 9 nucleotides line up with TRBD1. The CDR3 length is 14 residues. J was trimmed by 9 bases and V by 4 bases; bases with no gene match: 7. Germline V gene lookup returns CDR1 SNHLY and CDR2 FYNNEI. Written as DNA, the CDR3 is TGTGCCAGCAGTGCGGGACAGGGCTTCGGTGAGCAGTTCTTC. The encoded protein is CASSAGQGFGEQFF. The full variable domain, in which reference TRBV2 and TRBJ2-1 provide the parts outside the CDR3, is EPEVTQTPSHQVTQMGQEVILRCVPISNHLYFYWYRQILGQKVEFLVSFYNNEISEKSEIFDDQFSVERPDGSNFTLKIRSTKLEDSAMYFCASSAGQGFGEQFFGPGTRLTVL.

This clone was counted only a few times. This chain links TRBV7-8 with TRBJ2-1; 13 nucleotides agree with TRBD2. The CDR3 consists of 15 residues. CDR1 and CDR2 from the germline V gene are SGHVS and FQNEAQ. The ends lost 3 bases at V and 7 bases at J; junction bases unmatched: 3. CDR3 in DNA: TGTGCCAGCAGCTTCTTGACTAGCGGGAGGAATGAGCAGTTCTTC. It encodes CASSFLTSGRNEQFF. The variable domain in full, completed from reference TRBV7-8 and TRBJ2-1, reads GAGVSQSPRYKVAKRGQDVALRCDPISGHVSLFWYQQALGQGPEFLTYFQNEAQLDKSGLPSDRFFAERPEGSVSTLKIQRTQQEDSAVYLCASSFLTSGRNEQFFGPGTRLTVL.

This clone has only a few counts. The chain joins TRBV5-1 to TRBJ2-2; D is ambiguous. Between the trimmed V and J ends, which lost 0 bases and 7 bases, there was a span of 4 bases. This CDR3 has 12 residues. Germline CDR1 reads SGHRS; CDR2 reads YFSETQ. The DNA for the CDR3 is TGCGCCAGCAGCTTGGCGTTCGGGGAGCTGTTTTTT. Translated, it gives CASSLAFGELFF.

This clone was seen a few times. The rearrangement links TRBV5-4 to TRBJ1-6; 9 bases map to TRBD1. This CDR3 has 14 amino acids. V shed 4 bases, J shed 7 bases, and the junction held 3 bases outside the gene matches. CDR1 is SGHNT and CDR2 is YYREEE in the germline V gene (reference sequence). CDR3 DNA sequence: TGTGCCAGCAGCCGGGACAGGGTGAATTCACCCCTCCACTTT. Its protein is CASSRDRVNSPLHF.

The chain links TRBV2 to TRBJ2-7; D may be TRBD1 (7 bases). CDR1 SNHLY and CDR2 FYNNEI come from the germline V gene. Trimming left V 8 bases short and J 6 bases short, with 23 bases between. The CDR3 is 15 residues long. The CDR3 DNA is TGTGCCAGCGGGGGGAGAGGGGGCAGCTTCAGCGAGCAGTACTTC. Residues: CASGGRGGSFSEQYF.

The chain employs TRBV5-5 and TRBJ1-1; TRBD1 matches 8 bases. This CDR3 spans 14 amino acids. V trimming: 3 bases; J trimming: 2 bases; junction bases outside the gene matches: 3. Per germline, CDR1 SGHKS and CDR2 YYEKEE (reference sequence). The CDR3 coding sequence is TGTGCCAGCAGCTGGGGGACAGGAAACACTGAAGCTTTCTTT. Translation: CASSWGTGNTEAFF.